The clone carrying this TCR beta chain came up many times. Its antigen is undetermined. This specimen comes from a study of T cell repertoires in cytomegalovirus infection. The overall study: HLA-C-restricted CMV epitopes, recently identified, and well-studied HLA-B-restricted ones were used by the study. An indication of both CMV infection and matching HLA type came from public TCR beta signatures. The study, taken as a whole, reports: The cumulative frequency of public TCR beta families identified carriers of CMV plus the relevant HLA. There were HLA-C-restricted CMV-specific TCR beta clonotypes dominating the ex vivo response.

The CDR3 runs 18 residues. Losses at the gene ends were 5 bases for V and 4 bases for J; bases not matched to a gene: 12. The germline V gene encodes CDR1 SGHVS and CDR2 FNYEAQ. TCRdb re-called the reads with MiXCR, one entry per CDR3 protein. Here the sample spans around 750,000 distinct CDR3 sequences, about 31% being singletons. This material consisted of cultured CD8+ T cells from PBMCs, taken from culture after CMV antigen stimulation. The TCR comes from a human donor in good health (CMV status not recorded). Some clones in this sample may be carry-over from other donors' samples. The chain is built from TRBV7-6 and TRBJ2-2, with TRBD2 identical over 11 bases. The CDR3 sequence is CASSPTSGARRSTGELFF. The CDR3 DNA follows: TGTGCCAGCAGCCCGACTAGCGGGGCGAGGCGTAGCACCGGGGAGCTGTTTTTT.